A selection of T cell receptor beta chains follows, all from one sample in a study of long-term antiretroviral therapy in people with HIV. Here immunoSEQ multiplex PCR was the method, and the copy in TCRdb shows in-frame clones only, minus some. This sample has some 31,000 clones, with 70% to 90% found just once. Source: unsorted PBMCs, taken 1.1 years after starting antiretroviral therapy. Source of these receptors: a man aged 18 to 29 with HIV. The CDR3 runs from the conserved cysteine through the conserved F or W.

length | J | V | CDR3
14 | TRBJ1-1 | TRBV6-5 | CASSYSAGGTEAFF
16 | TRBJ2-7 | TRBV12-5 | CASAPNLTGLSYEQYF
15 | TRBJ2-1 | TRBV7-3 | CASSLLAGGPNEQFF
13 | TRBJ1-1 | TRBV19 | CASSKGQILEAFF
16 | TRBJ1-4 | TRBV18 | CASSPPVTLNDEKLFF
13 | TRBJ2-7 | TRBV7-8 | CASSRDSTYEQYF
12 | TRBJ2-7 | TRBV10-3 | CAISADLYEQYF
15 | TRBJ2-2 | TRBV30 | CAWSVIGTSSGELFF
13 | TRBJ2-5 | TRBV14 | CASSQILQGSQYF
15 | TRBJ2-2 | TRBV14 | CASSLNHRVAGELFF
16 | TRBJ2-7 | TRBV28 | CASSLLTSGSSYEQYF
14 | TRBJ2-5 | TRBV5-1 | CASSLGNYQETQYF
17 | TRBJ2-5 | TRBV5-1 | CASSLGTLAGSQETQYF
16 | TRBJ1-1 | TRBV2 | CASRDKYGTGNTEAFF
13 | TRBJ2-2 | TRBV11-3 | CASSLGGTGELFF
14 | TRBJ2-3 | TRBV27 | CASSLTGPTDTQYF
16 | TRBJ1-2 | TRBV7-8 | CASSLVGRGTNYGYTF
13 | TRBJ2-2 | TRBV27 | CASSLKNTGELFF
14 | TRBJ2-5 | TRBV2 | CASKGARGAGAQYF
17 | TRBJ2-1 | TRBV7-2 | CASSLGGLGRGEDEQFF
13 | TRBJ2-7 | TRBV28 | CASSLGLGYEQYF
15 | TRBJ2-3 | TRBV5-1 | CASSLPGHRTDTQYF
15 | TRBJ2-1 | TRBV5-1 | CASSLFLAGNNEQFF
11 | TRBJ2-7 | TRBV10-1 | CASSEKVLRYF
14 | TRBJ2-7 | TRBV5-8 | CASSSLHSDYEQYF
16 | TRBJ2-3 | TRBV7-9 | CASSLWGPRGTDTQYF
13 | TRBJ2-7 | TRBV6-1 | CASSVVPGDEQYF
16 | TRBJ2-1 | TRBV2 | CASIILERELNNEQFF
16 | TRBJ1-5 | TRBV6-1 | CASSEAMGYSNQPQHF